This T cell receptor beta chain was captured in a study of OX40 agonist ivuxolimab in advanced cancers. V was clipped by 5 bases and J by 2 bases, with 14 bases between them. CDR1 is SGHRS and CDR2 is YFSETQ in the germline V gene. This CDR3 has 14 residues. This clone was seen once. Assay used: immunoSEQ multiplex PCR; TCRdb lists only in-frame clones, some missing. Among about 58,000 clones, 75% to 90% were seen once, and the ten largest hold about 0.8%. Sequencing was performed on CD4+ or CD8+ T cells sorted from blood, taken in a trial of the OX40 agonist ivuxolimab. This chain uses TRBV5-1 with TRBJ2-7; TRBD1 is a possible D gene (6 bases). The receptor comes from an adult with an advanced solid tumor such as melanoma, head and neck, liver or kidney cancer. The CDR3 DNA reads TGCGCCAGCAGACCTCGGACAGAGCCCTACGAGCAGTACTTC. It encodes CASRPRTEPYEQYF.